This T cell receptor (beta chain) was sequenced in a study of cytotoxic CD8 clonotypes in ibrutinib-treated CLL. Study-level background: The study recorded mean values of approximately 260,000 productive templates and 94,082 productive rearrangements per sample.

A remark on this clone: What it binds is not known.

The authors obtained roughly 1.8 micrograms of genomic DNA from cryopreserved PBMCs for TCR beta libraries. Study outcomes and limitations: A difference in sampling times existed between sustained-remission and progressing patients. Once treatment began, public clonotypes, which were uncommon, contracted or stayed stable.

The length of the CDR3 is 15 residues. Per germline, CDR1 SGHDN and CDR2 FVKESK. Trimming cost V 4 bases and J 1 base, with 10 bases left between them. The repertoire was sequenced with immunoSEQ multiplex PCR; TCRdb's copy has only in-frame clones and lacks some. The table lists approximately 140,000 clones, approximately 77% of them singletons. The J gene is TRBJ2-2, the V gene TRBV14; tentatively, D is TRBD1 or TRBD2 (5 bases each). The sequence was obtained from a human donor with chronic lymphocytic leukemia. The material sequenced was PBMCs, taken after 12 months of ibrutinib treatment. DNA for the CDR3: TGTGCCAGCAGCCGTCGGGGCGGGAACACCGGGGAGCTGTTTTTT. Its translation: CASSRRGGNTGELFF.